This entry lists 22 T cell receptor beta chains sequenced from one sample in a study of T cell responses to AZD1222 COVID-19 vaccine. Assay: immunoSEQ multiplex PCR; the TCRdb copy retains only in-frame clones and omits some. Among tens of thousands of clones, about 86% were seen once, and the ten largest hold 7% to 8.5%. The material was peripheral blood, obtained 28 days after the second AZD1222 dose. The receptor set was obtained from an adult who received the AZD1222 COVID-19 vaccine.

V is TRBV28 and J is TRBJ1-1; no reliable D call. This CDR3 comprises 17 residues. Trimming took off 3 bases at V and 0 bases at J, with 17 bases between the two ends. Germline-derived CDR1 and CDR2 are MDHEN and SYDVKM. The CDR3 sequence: CASSFIGLGTLNTEAFF. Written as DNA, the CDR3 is TGTGCCAGCAGTTTTATCGGGTTGGGAACCTTGAACACTGAAGCTTTCTTT.

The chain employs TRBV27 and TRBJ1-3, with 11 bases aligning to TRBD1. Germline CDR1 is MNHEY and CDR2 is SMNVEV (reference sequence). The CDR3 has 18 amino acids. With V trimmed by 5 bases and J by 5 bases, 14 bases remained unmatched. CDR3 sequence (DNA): TGTGCCAGCAGTGCCAAGGACAGGGGGCGATTCCCTAGAAACACCATATATTTT. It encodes CASSAKDRGRFPRNTIYF.

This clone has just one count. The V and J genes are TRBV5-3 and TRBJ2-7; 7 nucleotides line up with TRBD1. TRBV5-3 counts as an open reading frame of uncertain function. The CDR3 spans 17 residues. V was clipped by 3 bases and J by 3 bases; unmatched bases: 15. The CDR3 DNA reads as TGTGCCAGAAGCTCAAGCACCGGGACAGCCCTTCTCTACGAGCAGTACTTC. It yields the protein CARSSSTGTALLYEQYF.

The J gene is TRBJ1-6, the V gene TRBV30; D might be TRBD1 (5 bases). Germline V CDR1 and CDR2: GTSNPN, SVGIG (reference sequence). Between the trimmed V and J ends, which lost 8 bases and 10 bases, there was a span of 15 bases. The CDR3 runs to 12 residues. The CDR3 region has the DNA TGTGCCGGGACCAGGGAGGCGTCACCCCTCCACTTT. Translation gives CAGTREASPLHF.

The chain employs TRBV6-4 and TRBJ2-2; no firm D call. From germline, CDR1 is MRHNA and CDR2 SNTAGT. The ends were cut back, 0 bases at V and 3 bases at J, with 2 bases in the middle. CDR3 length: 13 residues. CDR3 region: CASSDSDTGELFF. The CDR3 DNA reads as TGTGCCAGCAGTGACTCTGACACCGGGGAGCTGTTTTTT.

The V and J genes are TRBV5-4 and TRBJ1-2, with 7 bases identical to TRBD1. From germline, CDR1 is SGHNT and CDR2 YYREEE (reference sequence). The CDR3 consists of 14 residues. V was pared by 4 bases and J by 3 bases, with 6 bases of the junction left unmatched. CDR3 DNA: TGTGCCAGCAGCACCTACAGGGGCTACTATGGCTACACCTTC. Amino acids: CASSTYRGYYGYTF.

CDR3 sequence: CASSRTGLARTYEQYF. The CDR3 nucleotides read TGTGCCAGCAGCCGAACCGGACTGGCTAGGACCTACGAGCAGTACTTC. The V and J genes are TRBV2 and TRBJ2-7; D might be TRBD2 (5 bases). Germline loops: CDR1 SNHLY, CDR2 FYNNEI. Trimming left V 6 bases short and J 2 bases short, with 20 bases between. The CDR3 covers 16 residues.

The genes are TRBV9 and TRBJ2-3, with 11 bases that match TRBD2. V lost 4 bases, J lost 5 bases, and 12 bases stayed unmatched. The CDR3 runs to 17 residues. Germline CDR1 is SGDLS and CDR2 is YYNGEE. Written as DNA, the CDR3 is TGTGCCAGCAGCTCCCCCCGGGAACTAGCGGGAGAAGATACGCAGTATTTT. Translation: CASSSPRELAGEDTQYF.

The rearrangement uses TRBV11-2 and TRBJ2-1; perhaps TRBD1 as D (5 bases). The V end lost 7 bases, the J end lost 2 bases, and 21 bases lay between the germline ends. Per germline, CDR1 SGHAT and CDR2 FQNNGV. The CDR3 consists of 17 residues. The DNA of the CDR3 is TGTGCCAGCACTACTTCCCCCAGGACAAGTACCTACAATGAGCAGTTCTTC. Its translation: CASTTSPRTSTYNEQFF.

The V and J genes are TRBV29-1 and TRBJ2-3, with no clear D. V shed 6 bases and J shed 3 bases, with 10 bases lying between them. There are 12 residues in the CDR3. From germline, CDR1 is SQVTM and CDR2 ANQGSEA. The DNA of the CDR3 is TGCAGCGTGTCGATCGAGACAGATACGCAGTATTTT. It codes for CSVSIETDTQYF.

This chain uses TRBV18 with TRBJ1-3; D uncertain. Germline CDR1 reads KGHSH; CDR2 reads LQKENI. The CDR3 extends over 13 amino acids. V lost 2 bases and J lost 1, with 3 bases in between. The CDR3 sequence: CASSPDSGNTIYF. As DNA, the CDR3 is TGTGCCAGCTCACCAGATTCTGGAAACACCATATATTTT.

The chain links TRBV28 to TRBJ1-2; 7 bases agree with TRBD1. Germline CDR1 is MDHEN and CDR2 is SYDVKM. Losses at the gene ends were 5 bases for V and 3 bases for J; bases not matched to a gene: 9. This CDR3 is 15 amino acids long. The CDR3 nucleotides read TGTGCCAGCAGTCAAGGGGGCAAAGTTGACTATGGCTACACCTTC. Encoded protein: CASSQGGKVDYGYTF.

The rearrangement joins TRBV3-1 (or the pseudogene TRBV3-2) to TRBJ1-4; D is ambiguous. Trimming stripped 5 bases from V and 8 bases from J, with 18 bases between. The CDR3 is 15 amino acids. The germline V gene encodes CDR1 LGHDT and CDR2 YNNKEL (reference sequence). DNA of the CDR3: TGTGCCAGCAGCGCGCGAATAAGGCCCCTCGAAAAACTGTTTTTT. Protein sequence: CASSARIRPLEKLFF.

Written as DNA, the CDR3 is TGTGCCACCAGTGATCGGACGGACGACAATGAGCAGTTCTTC. Amino acids: CATSDRTDDNEQFF. The rearrangement uses TRBV24-1 and TRBJ2-1; D unresolved. CDR1 and CDR2 from the germline V gene are KGHDR and SFDVKD. CDR3 length: 14 amino acids. Trimming stripped 3 bases from V and 5 bases from J, with 10 bases between.

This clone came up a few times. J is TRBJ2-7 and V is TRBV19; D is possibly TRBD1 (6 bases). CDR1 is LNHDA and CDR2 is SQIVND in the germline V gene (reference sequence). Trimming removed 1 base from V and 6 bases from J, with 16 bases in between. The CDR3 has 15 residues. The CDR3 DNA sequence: TGTGCCAGTAGTATAGCGGGGACAAGGACAACCGAGCAGTACTTC. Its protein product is CASSIAGTRTTEQYF.

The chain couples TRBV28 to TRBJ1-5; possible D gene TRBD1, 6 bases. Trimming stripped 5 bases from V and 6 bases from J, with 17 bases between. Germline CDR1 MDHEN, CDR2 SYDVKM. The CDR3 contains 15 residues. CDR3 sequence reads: CASSIRLQGFQPQHF. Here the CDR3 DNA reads TGTGCCAGCAGTATCCGTCTACAGGGTTTTCAGCCCCAGCATTTT.

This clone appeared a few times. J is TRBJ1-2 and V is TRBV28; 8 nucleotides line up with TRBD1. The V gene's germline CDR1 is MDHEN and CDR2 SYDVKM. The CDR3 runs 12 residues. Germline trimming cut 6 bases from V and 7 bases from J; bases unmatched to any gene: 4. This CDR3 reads CASSQGARGYTF. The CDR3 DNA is TGTGCCAGCAGCCAGGGGGCGCGTGGCTACACCTTC.

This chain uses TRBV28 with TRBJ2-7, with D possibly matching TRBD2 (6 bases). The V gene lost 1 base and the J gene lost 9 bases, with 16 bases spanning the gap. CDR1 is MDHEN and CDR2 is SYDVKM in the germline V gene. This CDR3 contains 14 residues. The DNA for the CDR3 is TGTGCCAGCAGTTTATCCGGGGCGGGTAGCGGGCAGTACTTC. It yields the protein CASSLSGAGSGQYF.

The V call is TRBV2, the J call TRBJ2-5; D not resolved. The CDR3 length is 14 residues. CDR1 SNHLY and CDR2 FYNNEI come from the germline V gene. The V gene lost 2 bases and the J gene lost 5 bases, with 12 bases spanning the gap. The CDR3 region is CASSERPYSETQYF. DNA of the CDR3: TGTGCCAGCAGTGAAAGGCCTTATTCGGAGACCCAGTACTTC.

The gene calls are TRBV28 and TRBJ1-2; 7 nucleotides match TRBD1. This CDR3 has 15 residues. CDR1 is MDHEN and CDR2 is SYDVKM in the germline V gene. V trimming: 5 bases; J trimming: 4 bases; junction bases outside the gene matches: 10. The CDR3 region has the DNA TGTGCCAGCAGTCAAGACAGGGAAGGGGGCTATGGCTACACCTTC. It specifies CASSQDREGGYGYTF.

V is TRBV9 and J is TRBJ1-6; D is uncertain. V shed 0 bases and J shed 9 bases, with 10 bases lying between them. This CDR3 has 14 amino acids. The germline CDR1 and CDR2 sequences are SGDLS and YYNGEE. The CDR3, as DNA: TGTGCCAGCAGCGTAGCAGGAGTAAGTTCACCCCTCCACTTT. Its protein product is CASSVAGVSSPLHF.

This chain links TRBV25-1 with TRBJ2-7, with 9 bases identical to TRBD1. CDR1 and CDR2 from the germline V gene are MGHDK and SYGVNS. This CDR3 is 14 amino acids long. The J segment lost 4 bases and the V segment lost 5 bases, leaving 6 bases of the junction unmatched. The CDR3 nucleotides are TGTGCCAGCAGTATACAGGGGGCGAGTTACGAGCAGTACTTC. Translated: CASSIQGASYEQYF.